This T cell receptor (beta chain) derives from a study of T cell repertoires in cytomegalovirus infection. Study at large: Indicated by public TCR beta signatures were CMV infection and matching HLA type.

Study-level results: CMV carriers with the relevant HLA were identified by cumulative public TCR beta family frequency. Dominating the ex vivo response were HLA-C-restricted CMV-specific TCR beta clonotypes.

With regard to this clonotype: Antigen specificity is unknown.

This CDR3 region has 14 residues. Trimming removed 10 bases at V and 5 bases at J, with 18 bases between. The germline gives CDR1 MNHEY, CDR2 SVGAGI. TCRdb called the reads again in MiXCR, with one record for every CDR3 protein. This table has hundreds of thousands of distinct CDR3 sequences, around 32% appearing once. The chain employs TRBV6-5 and TRBJ2-1, with D possibly being TRBD1 or TRBD2 (5 bases each). The source was cultured PBMCs, collected from culture after CMV antigen stimulation. The sequence derives from a human donor in good health (CMV status not recorded). Some clones in this sample may be carry-over from other donors' samples. The CDR3 reads CATSEGDAHNEQFF. DNA for the CDR3: TGTGCCACTTCGGAAGGGGACGCTCACAATGAGCAGTTCTTC.